The TCR beta chain under discussion was sequenced for a study of T cell repertoires in cytomegalovirus infection. Study background: Public TCR beta signatures provided an indication of both CMV infection and a matching HLA type.

Trimming at V came to 4 bases and at J to 4 bases, leaving 7 bases not matched to a gene. The CDR3 totals 16 residues. CDR1 SGHDT and CDR2 YYEEEE come from the germline V gene. In TCRdb, the reads were re-called with MiXCR into one record per CDR3 protein. The top ten hold around 15% of the sample, which has roughly 920,000 distinct CDR3 sequences, roughly 30% seen once. Many counts were recorded for this clonotype. Its antigen is unknown. The receptor was isolated from a human donor in good health (CMV status not recorded). Some clones in this sample may be carry-over from other donors' samples. This sequence joins TRBV5-6 and TRBJ2-1; TRBD2 aligns across 11 bases. Sequenced material: cultured CD8+ T cells from PBMCs, taken from culture after CMV antigen stimulation. Here the CDR3 reads CASSRPGLAVYNEQFF. Here the CDR3 DNA reads TGTGCCAGCAGCCGACCGGGACTAGCGGTTTACAATGAGCAGTTCTTC. Using reference TRBV5-6 and TRBJ2-1 for the parts outside the CDR3, the full variable domain is DAGVTQSPTHLIKTRGQQVTLRCSPKSGHDTVSWYQQALGQGPQFIFQYYEEEERQRGNFPDRFSGHQFPNYSSELNVNALLLGDSALYLCASSRPGLAVYNEQFFGPGTRLTVL.